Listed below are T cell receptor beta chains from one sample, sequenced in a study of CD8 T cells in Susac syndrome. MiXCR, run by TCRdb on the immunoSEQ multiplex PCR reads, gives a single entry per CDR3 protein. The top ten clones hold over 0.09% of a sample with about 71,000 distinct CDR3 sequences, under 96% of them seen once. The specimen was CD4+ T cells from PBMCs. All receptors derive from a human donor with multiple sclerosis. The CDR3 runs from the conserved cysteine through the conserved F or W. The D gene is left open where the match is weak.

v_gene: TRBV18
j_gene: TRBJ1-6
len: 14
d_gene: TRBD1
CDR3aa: CASSHRDRDSPLHF

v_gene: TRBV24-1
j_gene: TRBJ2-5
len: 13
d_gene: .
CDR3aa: CATSAPYQETQYF

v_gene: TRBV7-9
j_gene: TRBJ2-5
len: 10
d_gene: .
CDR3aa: CAHSPQTQYF

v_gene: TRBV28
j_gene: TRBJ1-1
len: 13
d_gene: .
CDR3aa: CASSLTVNTEAFF

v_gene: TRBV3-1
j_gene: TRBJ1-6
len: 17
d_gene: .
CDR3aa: CASSQVVAVGYNSPLHF

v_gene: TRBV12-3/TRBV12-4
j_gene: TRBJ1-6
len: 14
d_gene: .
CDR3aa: CASSLGLINSPLHF

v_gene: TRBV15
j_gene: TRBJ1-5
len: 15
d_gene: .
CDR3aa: CATSRSQTGNQPQHF

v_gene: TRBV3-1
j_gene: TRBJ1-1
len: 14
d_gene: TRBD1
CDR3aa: CASSRSGGNTEAFF

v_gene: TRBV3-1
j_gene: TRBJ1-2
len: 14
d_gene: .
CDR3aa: CASTPGEGRYGYTF

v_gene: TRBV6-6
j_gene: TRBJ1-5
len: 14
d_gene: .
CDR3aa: CASSYVGSGEPQHF

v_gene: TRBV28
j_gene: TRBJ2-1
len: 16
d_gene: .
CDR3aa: CASSFIFSGDDNEQFF

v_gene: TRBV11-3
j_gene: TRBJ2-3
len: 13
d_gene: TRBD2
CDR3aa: CASSSGVTDTQYF

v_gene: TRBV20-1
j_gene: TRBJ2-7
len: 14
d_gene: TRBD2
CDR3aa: CSASGTSGTYEQYF

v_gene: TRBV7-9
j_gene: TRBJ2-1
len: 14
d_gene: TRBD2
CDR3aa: CASSFAGGVNEQFF

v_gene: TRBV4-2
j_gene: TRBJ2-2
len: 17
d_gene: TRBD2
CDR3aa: CASSQGGLAVNTGELFF

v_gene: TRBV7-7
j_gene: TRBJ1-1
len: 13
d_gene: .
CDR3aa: CASSVGMNTEAFF

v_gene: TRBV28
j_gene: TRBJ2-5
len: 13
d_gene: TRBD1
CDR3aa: CASIMDRGETQYF

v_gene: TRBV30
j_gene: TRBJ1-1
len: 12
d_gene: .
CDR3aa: CAWVTGGTEAFF

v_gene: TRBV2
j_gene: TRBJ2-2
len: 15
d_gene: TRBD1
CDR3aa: CASRLGTGGAGELFF

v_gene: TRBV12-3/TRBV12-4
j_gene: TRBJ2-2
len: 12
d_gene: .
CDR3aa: CASSARAGELFF

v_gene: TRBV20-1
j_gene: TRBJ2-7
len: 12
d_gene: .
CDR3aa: CSAKPDPYEQYF

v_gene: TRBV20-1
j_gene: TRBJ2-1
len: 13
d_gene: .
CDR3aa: CSARDLRANEQFF